This T cell receptor (beta chain) was observed in a study of shared clonotypes between healthy human individuals. Study-level findings and limits: Among donors, the sharing of clonotypes was expected to be influenced by sequencing depth. In contrast to clonotypes shared by all four donors, non-shared clonotypes had lower generation probabilities.

Sorted-subset replicate PCRs used 200 ng DNA, roughly 28,000 T cell genomes. Here immunoSEQ multiplex PCR was the method, and the copy in TCRdb shows in-frame clones only, minus some. The sample lists hundreds of thousands of clones; 90% to 98% were seen once. All of the donors resided in Nashville, Tennessee, and each was a Caucasian adult. On this clone itself: Its target is unknown.

The TCR originated in a man younger than 40 in good health. The sequenced material came from memory CD8+ T cells sorted from blood. Described subset: CD45RO+ cells pooled with CCR7-negative TemRA cells.

CDR3 residues: CASRPGTTANTQYF. The DNA of the CDR3 is TGTGCCAGCAGGCCCGGGACAACCGCTAATACGCAGTATTTT. The chain links TRBV6-5 to TRBJ2-3; TRBD1 is a possible D gene (6 bases). The CDR3 totals 14 residues. Trimming removed 6 bases at V and 7 bases at J, with 17 bases between. Looked up from germline, CDR1 is MNHEY and CDR2 is SVGAGI.